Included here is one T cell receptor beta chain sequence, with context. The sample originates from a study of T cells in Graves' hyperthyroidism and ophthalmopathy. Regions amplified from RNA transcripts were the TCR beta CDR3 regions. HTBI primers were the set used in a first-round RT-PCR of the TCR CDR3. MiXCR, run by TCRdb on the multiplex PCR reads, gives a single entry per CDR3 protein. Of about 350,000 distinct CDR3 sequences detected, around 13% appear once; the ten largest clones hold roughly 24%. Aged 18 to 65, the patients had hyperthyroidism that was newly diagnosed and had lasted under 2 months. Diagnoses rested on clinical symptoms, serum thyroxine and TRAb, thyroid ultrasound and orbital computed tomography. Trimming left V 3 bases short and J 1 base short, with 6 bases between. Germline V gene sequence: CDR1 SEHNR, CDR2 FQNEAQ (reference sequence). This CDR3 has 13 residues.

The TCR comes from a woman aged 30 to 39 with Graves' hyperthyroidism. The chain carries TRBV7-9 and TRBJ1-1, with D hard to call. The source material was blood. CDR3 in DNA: TGTGCCAGCAGCTTTACTACGAACACTGAAGCTTTCTTT. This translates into CASSFTTNTEAFF.